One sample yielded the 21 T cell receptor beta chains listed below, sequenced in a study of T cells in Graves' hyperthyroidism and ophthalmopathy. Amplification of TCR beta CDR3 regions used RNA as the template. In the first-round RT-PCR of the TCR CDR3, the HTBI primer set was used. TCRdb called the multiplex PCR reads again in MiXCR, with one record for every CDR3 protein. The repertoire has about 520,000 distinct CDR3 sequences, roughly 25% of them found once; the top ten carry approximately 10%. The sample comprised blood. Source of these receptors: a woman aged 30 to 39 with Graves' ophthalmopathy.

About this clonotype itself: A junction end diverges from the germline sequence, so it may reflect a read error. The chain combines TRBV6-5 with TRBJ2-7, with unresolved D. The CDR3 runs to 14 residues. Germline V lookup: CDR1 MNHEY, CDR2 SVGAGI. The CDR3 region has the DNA TGTGCCAGCAGTTACAGGGTTAATATCTACGATCAGTACTTC. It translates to CASSYRVNIYDQYF.

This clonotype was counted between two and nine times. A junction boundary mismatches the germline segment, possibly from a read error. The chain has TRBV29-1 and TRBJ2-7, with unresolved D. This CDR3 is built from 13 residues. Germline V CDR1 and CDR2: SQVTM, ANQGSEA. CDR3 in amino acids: CSVPLLDGYGQYF. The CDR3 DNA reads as TGCAGCGTTCCCCTTTTGGACGGCTACGGGCAGTACTTC.

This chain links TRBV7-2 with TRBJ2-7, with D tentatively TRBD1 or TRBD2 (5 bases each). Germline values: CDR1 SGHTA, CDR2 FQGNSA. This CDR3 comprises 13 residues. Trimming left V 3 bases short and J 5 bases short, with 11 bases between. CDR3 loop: CASSLRVGDEQYF. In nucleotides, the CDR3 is TGTGCCAGCAGCTTGAGGGTAGGGGACGAGCAGTACTTC.

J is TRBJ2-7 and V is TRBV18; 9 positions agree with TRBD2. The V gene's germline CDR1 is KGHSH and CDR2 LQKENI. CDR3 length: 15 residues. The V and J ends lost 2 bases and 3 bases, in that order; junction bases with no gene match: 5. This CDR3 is CASSPDSGGVYEQYF. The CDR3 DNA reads TGTGCCAGCTCACCAGATAGCGGGGGAGTCTACGAGCAGTACTTC.

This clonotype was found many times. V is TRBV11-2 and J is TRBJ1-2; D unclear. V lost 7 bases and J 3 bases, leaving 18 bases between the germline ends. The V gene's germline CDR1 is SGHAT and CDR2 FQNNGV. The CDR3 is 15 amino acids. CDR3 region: CASMGSRGYDYGYTF. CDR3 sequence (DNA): TGTGCCAGCATGGGGAGTCGGGGTTACGACTATGGCTACACCTTC.

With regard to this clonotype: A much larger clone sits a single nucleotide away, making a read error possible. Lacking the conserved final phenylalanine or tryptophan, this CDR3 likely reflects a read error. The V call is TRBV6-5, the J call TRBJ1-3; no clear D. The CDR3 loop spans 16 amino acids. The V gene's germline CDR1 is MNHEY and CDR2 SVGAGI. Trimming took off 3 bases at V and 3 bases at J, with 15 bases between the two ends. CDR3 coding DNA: TGTGCCAGCAGTTATGATTACCGGGGAATTGGAAACACCATATATGTT. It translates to CASSYDYRGIGNTIYV.

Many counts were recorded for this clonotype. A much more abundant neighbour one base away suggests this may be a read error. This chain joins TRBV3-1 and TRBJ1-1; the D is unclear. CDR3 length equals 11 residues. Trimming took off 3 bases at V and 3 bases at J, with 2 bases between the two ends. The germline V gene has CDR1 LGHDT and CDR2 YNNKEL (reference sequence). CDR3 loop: CASSQYTEAFF. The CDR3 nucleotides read TGTGCCAGCAGCCAGTACACTGAAGCTTTCTTT.

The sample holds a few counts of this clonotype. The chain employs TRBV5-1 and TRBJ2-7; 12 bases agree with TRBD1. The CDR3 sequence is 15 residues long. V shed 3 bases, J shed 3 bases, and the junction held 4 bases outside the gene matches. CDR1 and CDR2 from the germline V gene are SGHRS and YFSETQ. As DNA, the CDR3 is TGCGCCAGCAGCTGGGGACAGGGGGCTATCTACGAGCAGTACTTC. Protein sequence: CASSWGQGAIYEQYF.

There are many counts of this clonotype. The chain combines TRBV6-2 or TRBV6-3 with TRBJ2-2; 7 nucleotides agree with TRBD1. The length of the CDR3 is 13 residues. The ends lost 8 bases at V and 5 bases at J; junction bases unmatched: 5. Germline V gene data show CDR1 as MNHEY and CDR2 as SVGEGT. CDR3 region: CASQDRTTGELFF. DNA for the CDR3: TGTGCCAGCCAGGACAGGACGACCGGGGAGCTGTTTTTT.

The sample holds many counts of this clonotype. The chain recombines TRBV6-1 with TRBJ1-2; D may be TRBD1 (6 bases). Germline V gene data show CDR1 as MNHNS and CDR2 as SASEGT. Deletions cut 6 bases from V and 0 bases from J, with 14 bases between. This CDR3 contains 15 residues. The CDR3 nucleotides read TGTGCCAGCAGAGCGACCGGGACAACTAACTATGGCTACACCTTC. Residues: CASRATGTTNYGYTF.

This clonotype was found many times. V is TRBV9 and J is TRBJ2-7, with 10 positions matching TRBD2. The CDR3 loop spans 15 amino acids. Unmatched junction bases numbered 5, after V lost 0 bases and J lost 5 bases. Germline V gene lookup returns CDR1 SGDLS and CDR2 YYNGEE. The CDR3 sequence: CASSVAERGGHEQYF. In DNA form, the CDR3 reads TGTGCCAGCAGCGTAGCCGAGCGGGGGGGCCACGAGCAGTACTTC.

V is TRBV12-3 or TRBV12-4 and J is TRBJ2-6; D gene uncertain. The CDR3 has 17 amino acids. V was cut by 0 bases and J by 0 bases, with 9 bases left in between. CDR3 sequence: CASSLALTVSGANVLTF. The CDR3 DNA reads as TGTGCCAGCAGTTTAGCGCTAACCGTCTCTGGGGCCAACGTCCTGACTTTC.

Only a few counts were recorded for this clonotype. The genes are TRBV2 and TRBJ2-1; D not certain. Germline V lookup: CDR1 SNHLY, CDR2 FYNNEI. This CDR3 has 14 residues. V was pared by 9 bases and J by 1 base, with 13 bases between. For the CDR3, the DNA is TGTGCCAGTTCGTATATGTTGTCCTACAATGAGCAGTTCTTC. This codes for CASSYMLSYNEQFF.

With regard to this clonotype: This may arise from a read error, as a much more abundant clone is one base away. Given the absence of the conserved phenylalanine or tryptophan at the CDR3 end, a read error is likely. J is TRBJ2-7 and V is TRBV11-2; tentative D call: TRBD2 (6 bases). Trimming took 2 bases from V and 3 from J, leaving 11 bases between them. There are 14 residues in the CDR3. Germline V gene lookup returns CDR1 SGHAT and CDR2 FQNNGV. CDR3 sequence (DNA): TGTGCCAGCAGCTTAAAGGGACTGTTCTACGAGCAGTACTTG. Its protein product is CASSLKGLFYEQYL.

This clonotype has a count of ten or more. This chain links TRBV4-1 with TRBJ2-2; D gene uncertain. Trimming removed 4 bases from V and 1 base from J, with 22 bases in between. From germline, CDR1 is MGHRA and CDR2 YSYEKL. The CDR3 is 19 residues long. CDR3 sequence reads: CASSLGRDFRWRNTGELFF. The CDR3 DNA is TGCGCCAGCAGCCTTGGTCGTGATTTTAGGTGGCGGAACACCGGGGAGCTGTTTTTT.

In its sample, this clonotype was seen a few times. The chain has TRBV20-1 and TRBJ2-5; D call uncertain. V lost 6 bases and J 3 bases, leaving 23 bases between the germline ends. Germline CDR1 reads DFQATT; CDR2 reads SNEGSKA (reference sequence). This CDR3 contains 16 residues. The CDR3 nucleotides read TGCAGTGCAAATTCGCAATGGTTAGGCTCAAAAGAGACCCAGTACTTC. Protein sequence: CSANSQWLGSKETQYF.

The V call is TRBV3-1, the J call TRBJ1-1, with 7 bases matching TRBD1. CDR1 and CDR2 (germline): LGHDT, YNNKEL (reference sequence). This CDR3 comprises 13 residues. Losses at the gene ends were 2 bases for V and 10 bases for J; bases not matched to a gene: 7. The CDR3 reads CASSQLDTGAAFF. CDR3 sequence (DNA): TGTGCCAGCAGCCAACTCGACACAGGGGCAGCTTTCTTT.

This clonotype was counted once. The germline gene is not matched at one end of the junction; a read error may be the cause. Here the CDR3 DNA reads TGCACCAGCAGCTTGGGGACGGGGAACACTGAAGCTTTCTTT. Its protein product is CTSSLGTGNTEAFF. The V gene is TRBV5-1, the J gene TRBJ1-1, with D possibly being TRBD1 (5 bases). The CDR3 is made up of 14 amino acids. Germline V gene lookup returns CDR1 SGHRS and CDR2 YFSETQ.

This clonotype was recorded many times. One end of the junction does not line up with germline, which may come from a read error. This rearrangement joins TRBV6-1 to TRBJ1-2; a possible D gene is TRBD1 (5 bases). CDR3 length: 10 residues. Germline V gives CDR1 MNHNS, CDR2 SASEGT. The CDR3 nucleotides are TGTGCCAGCAGTGAAGGCCAGGGAAGCTTC. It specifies CASSEGQGSF.

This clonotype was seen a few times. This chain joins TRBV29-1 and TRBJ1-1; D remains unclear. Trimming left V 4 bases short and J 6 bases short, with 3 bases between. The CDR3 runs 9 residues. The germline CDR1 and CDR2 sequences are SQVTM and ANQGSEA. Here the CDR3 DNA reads TGCAGCGTTGGACCTGAAGCTTTCTTT. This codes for CSVGPEAFF.

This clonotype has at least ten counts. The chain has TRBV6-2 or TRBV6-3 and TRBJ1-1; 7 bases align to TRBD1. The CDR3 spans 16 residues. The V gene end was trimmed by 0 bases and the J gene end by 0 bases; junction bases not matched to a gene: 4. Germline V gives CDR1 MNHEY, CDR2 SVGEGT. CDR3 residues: CASSYSYGTVNTEAFF. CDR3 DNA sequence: TGTGCCAGCAGTTACTCGTACGGGACAGTGAACACTGAAGCTTTCTTT.